This T cell receptor (beta chain) derives from a study of control samples from healthy donors and cancer patients. Measured with immunoSEQ multiplex PCR; TCRdb has only the in-frame clones, and not every one. The sample has about 150,000 clones; approximately 93% are singletons. The CDR3 has 15 amino acids. V dropped 8 bases and J dropped 10; count of bases not matched to a gene: 11. In germline, CDR1 is MGHDK, CDR2 SYGVNS. This sequence was found in a man younger than 35 in good health. The V gene is TRBV25-1, the J gene TRBJ1-6; 10 bases fit TRBD1. The sample consisted of blood. The CDR3 nucleotides read TGTGCCAGCGGAATCCGGGACAGGGGACGATCACCCCTCCACTTT. Protein: CASGIRDRGRSPLHF.